The entry that follows covers one TCR beta chain sequence. The data belong to a study of blood T cell repertoires in COVID-19. In the study overall: Sources were T cells, B-cell-depleted T cells, or PBMCs; the material itself was cDNA or gDNA.

In the authors' methods: By means of reference gene primer amplification, nucleated cell counts were estimated. TCRdb's copy holds only in-frame clones and misses some; the assay was immunoSEQ multiplex PCR. V and J calls and clone size follow that table, whereas D and trimming were derived from the DNA. The table records roughly 340,000 clones, around 90% of them present only once. The Seattle patients, enrolled during active infection, were followed longitudinally. This CDR3 has 15 residues. Germline CDR1 and CDR2: SQVTM and ANQGSEA. The V and J ends lost 7 bases and 2 bases respectively, with 19 bases between them.

The material sequenced was peripheral blood. This clonotype was sampled from a woman aged 25-40 years with COVID-19, enrolled during active disease. This chain joins TRBV29-1 and TRBJ2-3; D perhaps matches TRBD2 (6 bases). CDR3 bases: TGCAGCGCCTTTGGGACTCGGACTTACACAGATACGCAGTATTTT. The encoded protein is CSAFGTRTYTDTQYF.